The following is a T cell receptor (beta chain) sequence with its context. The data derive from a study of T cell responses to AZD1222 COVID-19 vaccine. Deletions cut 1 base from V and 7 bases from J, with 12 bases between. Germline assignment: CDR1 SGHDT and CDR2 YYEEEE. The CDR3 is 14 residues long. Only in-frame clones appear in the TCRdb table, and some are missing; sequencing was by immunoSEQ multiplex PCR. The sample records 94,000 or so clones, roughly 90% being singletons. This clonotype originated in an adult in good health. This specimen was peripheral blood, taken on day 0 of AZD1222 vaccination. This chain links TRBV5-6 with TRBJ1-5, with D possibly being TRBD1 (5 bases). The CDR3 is CASSLTGVGQPQHF. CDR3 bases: TGTGCCAGCAGCTTGACGGGGGTTGGCCAGCCCCAGCATTTT.